This T cell receptor (beta chain) was obtained from a study of blood T cell repertoires in COVID-19. This CDR3 region has 19 residues. Assignments of participants to cohorts depended upon their own reported clinical history. This clone came up once. Some clones are missing from TCRdb's copy, which holds only in-frame ones; the method was immunoSEQ multiplex PCR. In the table there are 150,000 to 250,000 clones, roughly 87% of which are singletons. The receptor was isolated from a woman aged 25 to 39 who had recovered from COVID-19. The sequenced material came from PBMCs or T cells enriched from blood (not recorded which). The chain couples TRBV21-1 to TRBJ2-5; TRBD1 is taken as the D call from the table, unchecked against the DNA. TRBV21-1 is a pseudogene locus. The CDR3: CASSKGVSPDRGRQETQYF. In nucleotides, the CDR3 is TGTGCCAGCAGCAAAGGGGTTAGTCCTGACAGGGGGCGGCAAGAGACCCAGTACTTC.